One sample yielded the 15 T cell receptor beta chains listed below, sequenced in a study of blood T cell repertoires in COVID-19. Here immunoSEQ multiplex PCR was the method, and the copy in TCRdb shows in-frame clones only, minus some. The sample comprises about 230,000 clones, roughly 81% of which are singletons, and 7.5% to 8% rests with the top ten. Sequenced sample: peripheral blood. Every receptor here comes from a woman of 80 years or more with COVID-19, enrolled during active disease.

The chain recombines TRBV6-2 or TRBV6-3 with TRBJ2-1; 11 nucleotides line up with TRBD2. This CDR3 comprises 17 residues. Germline values: CDR1 MNHEY, CDR2 SVGEGT. V lost 5 bases to trimming and J lost 2 bases; unmatched junction nucleotides: 8. The CDR3 DNA sequence: TGTGCCAGCAGTCGCACTAGCGGGGGATCGCCCTACAATGAGCAGTTCTTC. Protein: CASSRTSGGSPYNEQFF.

The chain uses TRBV28 and TRBJ2-7, with a weak D call TRBD2 (6 bases). This CDR3 is 12 amino acids long. V lost 8 bases and J 7 bases, leaving 15 bases between the germline ends. Germline CDR1 is MDHEN and CDR2 is SYDVKM. The CDR3, as DNA: TGTGCCAGCGGAGGGAGAGTGGGAGAGCAGTACTTC. Translating gives CASGGRVGEQYF.

The chain employs TRBV30 and TRBJ1-6; 12 positions match TRBD1. V lost 5 bases, J lost 10 bases, and 12 bases stayed unmatched. Germline CDR1 is GTSNPN and CDR2 is SVGIG (reference sequence). The CDR3 is 16 amino acids. CDR3 coding DNA: TGTGCCTGGCCCGGGGACAGGGGGCTTTCTGGATCACCCCTCCACTTT. Translation: CAWPGDRGLSGSPLHF.

The V and J genes are TRBV19 and TRBJ1-6; D gene uncertain. In germline, CDR1 is LNHDA, CDR2 SQIVND (reference sequence). CDR3 length: 13 residues. V shed 3 bases and J shed 13 bases, with 13 bases lying between them. The CDR3, as DNA: TGTGCCAGTAGTATGCGGGATCTGTCCCCCCTCCACTTT. Translating it yields CASSMRDLSPLHF.

This clone occurred a few times. A junction end diverges from the germline sequence, so it may reflect a read error. V and J are TRBV7-9 and TRBJ1-5; the D is unclear. This CDR3 region has 13 residues. The germline gives CDR1 SEHNR, CDR2 FQNEAQ (reference sequence). CDR3 amino acids: CASSSQPGYPLRF. For the CDR3, the DNA is TGTGCCAGCAGCTCGCAGCCGGGGTACCCTCTCCGTTTT.

This clone was seen only a few times. The rearrangement uses TRBV3-1 (or the pseudogene TRBV3-2) and TRBJ1-6, with a weak D call TRBD1 (5 bases). Germline values: CDR1 LGHDT, CDR2 YNNKEL (reference sequence). This CDR3 has 15 residues. Deletions cut 4 bases from V and 10 bases from J, with 17 bases between. The chain's CDR3 is CASSPDVVKGSPLHF. The CDR3 DNA is TGTGCCAGCAGCCCAGACGTGGTTAAGGGGTCACCCCTCCACTTT.

This rearrangement joins TRBV5-1 to TRBJ2-7, with unresolved D. There are 16 residues in the CDR3. Trimming stripped 0 bases from V and 3 bases from J, with 16 bases between. The germline V gene has CDR1 SGHRS and CDR2 YFSETQ. CDR3 coding DNA: TGCGCCAGCAGCTTGGGGGTAGCAACTAAAAGCTACGAGCAGTACTTC. It yields the protein CASSLGVATKSYEQYF.

J is TRBJ2-3 and V is TRBV29-1; 7 bases fit TRBD2. CDR3 size: 15 residues. The germline V gene encodes CDR1 SQVTM and CDR2 ANQGSEA. Trimming at V came to 6 bases and at J to 0 bases, leaving 9 bases not matched to a gene. The chain's CDR3 is CSVPRLAGSTDTQYF. Here the CDR3 DNA reads TGCAGCGTCCCCAGACTAGCAGGAAGCACAGATACGCAGTATTTT.

The J gene is TRBJ1-1, the V gene TRBV5-1; 10 nucleotides align to TRBD1. The CDR3 loop spans 15 amino acids. Unmatched junction bases numbered 8, after V lost 4 bases and J lost 5 bases. Looked up from germline, CDR1 is SGHRS and CDR2 is YFSETQ. In DNA form, the CDR3 reads TGCGCCAGCAGCGCCGACAGGGGGCAAGAGACTGAAGCTTTCTTT. Translation gives CASSADRGQETEAFF.

The chain links TRBV7-2 to TRBJ1-2, with a weak D call TRBD1 (5 bases). Germline V gene data show CDR1 as SGHTA and CDR2 as FQGNSA. With 2 bases removed from V and 4 bases from J, the gap between germline ends came to 8 bases. The CDR3 sequence is 13 residues long. The CDR3 region is CASSLNGGYGYTF. DNA for the CDR3: TGTGCCAGCAGCTTAAACGGGGGCTATGGCTACACCTTC.

This clone has just one count. This rearrangement joins TRBV7-2 to TRBJ2-7; tentatively, D is TRBD1 (5 bases). The CDR3 extends over 13 amino acids. Trimming left V 5 bases short and J 3 bases short, with 11 bases between. Germline CDR1 and CDR2: SGHTA and FQGNSA. The CDR3 DNA reads TGTGCCAGCAGCCGATCAGACAGCTACGAGCAGTACTTC. Encoded protein: CASSRSDSYEQYF.

A word on this clone: Other DNA sequences in this sample translate to the same CDR3. The chain employs TRBV7-9 and TRBJ1-5; 10 bases agree with TRBD1. The CDR3 is 14 residues long. The junction had 3 bases not matched to a gene; V was cut back by 5 bases and J by 5 bases. Germline CDR1 and CDR2: SEHNR and FQNEAQ (reference sequence). CDR3 bases: TGTGCCAGCAGCCTGGGACAGGGGCATCAGCCCCAGCATTTT. Translation: CASSLGQGHQPQHF.

This chain links TRBV10-3 with TRBJ1-2; 9 nucleotides align to TRBD1. V shed 6 bases, J shed 10 bases, and the junction held 6 bases outside the gene matches. Germline CDR1 reads ENHRY; CDR2 reads SYGVKD. The length of the CDR3 is 12 residues. CDR3 sequence: CAISATGGDYTF. The CDR3 nucleotides are TGTGCCATCAGCGCAACAGGGGGCGACTACACCTTC.

The chain is built from TRBV5-1 and TRBJ2-2, with D perhaps matching TRBD1 (6 bases). Trimming removed 1 base from V and 0 bases from J, with 10 bases in between. Germline-derived CDR1 and CDR2 are SGHRS and YFSETQ. The CDR3 totals 16 residues. The CDR3 DNA follows: TGCGCCAGCAGCTTGACAGGGCCCACGAACACCGGGGAGCTGTTTTTT. Protein product: CASSLTGPTNTGELFF.

The rearrangement links TRBV19 to TRBJ1-2; TRBD1 might be the D (5 bases). The V end lost 5 bases, the J end lost 0 bases, and 16 bases lay between the germline ends. CDR3 length: 16 residues. The germline CDR1 and CDR2 sequences are LNHDA and SQIVND (reference sequence). CDR3 DNA sequence: TGTGCCAGTAGTCCAAATACAGGTCTCTCTAACTATGGCTACACCTTC. Translated, it gives CASSPNTGLSNYGYTF.